This is a list of T cell receptor beta chains from one sample in a study of T cell repertoires in cytomegalovirus infection. TCRdb independently ran MiXCR on the reads; one entry per CDR3 protein. The sample has 800,000 to 950,000 distinct CDR3 sequences; about 33% are singletons. These receptors lack a known antigen. Here the sequenced sample was cultured CD8+ T cells from PBMCs, taken from culture after CMV antigen stimulation. These receptor sequences come from a human donor in good health (CMV status not recorded). Some clones in this sample may be carry-over from other donors' samples. Each CDR3 is given with its conserved first and last residue. Fields, in order: V gene, CDR3 length, clone size, J gene, D gene, CDR3 protein, CDR3 DNA. A D gene is named only where the DNA matches it firmly. Rows may omit the clone size; those that give it use once, few, many or a size class.

>TRBV3-1|14|-|TRBJ2-7|-
CASSQDRRDYEQYF
TGTGCCAGCAGCCAAGATAGGAGGGACTACGAGCAGTACTTC
>TRBV7-8|18|-|TRBJ2-7|TRBD1
CASSQTFGGQGIFYEQYF
TGTGCCAGCAGCCAGACATTTGGAGGACAGGGAATATTCTACGAGCAGTACTTC
>TRBV7-2|15|once|TRBJ1-3|-
CASSPWTDLGNTIYF
TGTGCCAGCAGCCCGTGGACGGATCTCGGAAACACCATATATTTT
>TRBV12-3/TRBV12-4|16|many|TRBJ2-1|TRBD1
CASSLPTGNEYNEQFF
TGTGCCAGCAGTTTACCGACAGGGAACGAGTACAATGAGCAGTTCTTC
>TRBV6-2/TRBV6-3|15|-|TRBJ1-3|-
CASSYNPGSGNTIYF
TGTGCCAGCAGTTACAACCCAGGCTCTGGAAACACCATATATTTT
>TRBV5-6|17|-|TRBJ2-3|-
CASSQIQGEVGLDTQYF
TGTGCCAGCAGCCAGATTCAGGGTGAGGTTGGTCTGGATACGCAGTATTTT
>TRBV19|14|few|TRBJ2-2|-
CASSNSMNTGELFF
TGTGCCAGTAGTAATTCCATGAACACCGGGGAGCTGTTTTTT
>TRBV28|13|few|TRBJ1-2|-
CASRRGGGDDYTF
TGTGCCAGCCGACGGGGGGGCGGGGATGACTACACCTTC
>TRBV20-1|13|-|TRBJ1-2|-
CSAREEGGYGYTF
TGCAGTGCTAGAGAAGAGGGAGGGTATGGCTACACCTTC
>TRBV28|17|-|TRBJ1-2|-
CASSLPLGGIRGYGYTF
TGTGCCAGCAGTTTACCCCTGGGCGGGATAAGGGGGTATGGCTACACCTTC
>TRBV19|22|-|TRBJ2-2|-
CASSIGPNRRLIEPRNTGELFF
TGTGCCAGTAGTATAGGCCCCAACCGGAGGTTAATAGAACCTAGGAACACCGGGGAGCTGTTTTTT
>TRBV7-9|15|-|TRBJ1-6|TRBD1
CASRMPGQYNSPLHF
TGTGCCAGCAGGATGCCGGGACAGTATAATTCACCCCTCCACTTT
>TRBV7-4|14|few|TRBJ2-7|-
CASSLDSGSYEQYF
TGTGCCAGCAGCTTAGATAGTGGGTCCTACGAGCAGTACTTC
>TRBV7-2|11|-|TRBJ1-2|-
CANSPKGVLAF
TGTGCCAACAGCCCGAAAGGGGTTTTAGCCTTC
>TRBV27|12|-|TRBJ2-7|-
CASSVPGYEQYF
TGTGCCAGCAGTGTCCCAGGGTACGAGCAGTACTTC
>TRBV24-1|15|-|TRBJ2-1|-
CATSDLRDGNNEQFF
TGTGCCACCAGTGATTTGAGGGACGGAAACAATGAGCAGTTCTTC
>TRBV12-5|12|-|TRBJ1-1|-
CASGLIGTEAFF
TGTGCTAGTGGGTTGATTGGGACTGAAGCTTTCTTT
>TRBV5-1|13|-|TRBJ2-3|-
CASSHDRADTQYF
TGCGCCAGCAGCCATGATCGCGCCGATACGCAGTATTTT
>TRBV6-4|15|few|TRBJ2-1|-
CASSDFWGAYNEQFF
TGTGCCAGCAGTGACTTTTGGGGAGCATACAATGAGCAGTTCTTC
>TRBV9|12|-|TRBJ2-1|-
CASSSAFHEQFF
TGTGCCAGCTCTAGTGCTTTCCATGAGCAGTTCTTC
>TRBV7-9|18|many|TRBJ2-1|TRBD2
CASSHRTLAGATYNEQFF
TGTGCCAGCAGCCACCGTACCCTAGCGGGGGCGACCTACAATGAGCAGTTCTTC
>TRBV4-2|16|-|TRBJ2-1|-
CASSQEKRFSYNEQFF
TGTGCCAGCAGCCAAGAGAAGAGATTCTCCTACAATGAGCAGTTCTTC
>TRBV7-2|13|-|TRBJ1-5|-
CASYGGGNQPQHF
TGTGCCAGCTACGGGGGGGGCAATCAGCCCCAGCATTTT
>TRBV7-8|14|many|TRBJ2-3|TRBD2
CASRGSAGTDTQYF
TGTGCCAGCAGGGGATCAGCGGGGACAGATACGCAGTATTTT
>TRBV7-9|15|-|TRBJ2-1|TRBD2
CASSLVAGLGNEQFF
TGTGCCAGCAGCTTAGTAGCGGGGTTAGGTAATGAGCAGTTCTTC
>TRBV5-1|11|-|TRBJ2-7|-
CASQDGHEQYF
TGCGCCAGTCAAGACGGCCACGAGCAGTACTTC